This TCR beta chain derives from a study of technical replicates of blood from several donors. The CDR3 is 18 residues long. Germline V gene data show CDR1 as SGDLS and CDR2 as YYNGEE. J lost 1 base, V lost 3 bases, and 15 bases had no gene match. Sequencing used immunoSEQ multiplex PCR; TCRdb keeps in-frame clones, though not all of them. The repertoire holds 70,000 to 85,000 clones, with about 91% as singletons. This clonotype was obtained from a human donor in good health. The specimen sequenced was T cells isolated from PBMCs. The gene calls are TRBV9 and TRBJ2-7, with 8 bases identical to TRBD2. CDR3 amino acids: CASSAGRGRASGSYEQYF. DNA for the CDR3: TGTGCCAGCAGCGCCGGTAGGGGTAGGGCTAGCGGGTCCTACGAGCAGTACTTC.